The text below deals with one T cell receptor beta chain. The sample originates from a study of T cell changes during pregnancy in multiple sclerosis. The data were produced by immunoSEQ multiplex PCR, yet TCRdb's version contains in-frame clones alone and is incomplete. Counted here are about 100,000 clones, around nine tenths occurring once; the ten biggest clones make up around 1.2%. This CDR3 is built from 16 residues. The germline V and J ends were trimmed by 2 bases and 4 bases, with 14 bases remaining between them. The germline V gene encodes CDR1 MNHNS and CDR2 SASEGT. The chain recombines TRBV6-1 with TRBJ1-4; the D is unclear. Source: peripheral blood, taken in the second trimester of pregnancy. This TCR was sampled from a female donor with multiple sclerosis, enrolled in a pregnancy study. CDR3 in amino acids: CASSEKAGSGNEKLFF. CDR3 sequence (DNA): TGTGCCAGCAGTGAAAAGGCCGGCAGCGGTAATGAAAAACTGTTTTTT.